Following are 14 T cell receptor beta chains from one sample sequenced in a study of blood T cell repertoires in COVID-19. Assay: immunoSEQ multiplex PCR; the TCRdb copy retains only in-frame clones and omits some. The table lists over 55,000 clones, around nine tenths of them singletons. The specimen sequenced was peripheral blood. These receptors were obtained from a woman of 80 years or more with acute or convalescent COVID-19.

The rearrangement joins TRBV19 to TRBJ1-2; 8 bases line up with TRBD1. CDR3 length equals 14 residues. The germline gives CDR1 LNHDA, CDR2 SQIVND (reference sequence). V trimming: 3 bases; J trimming: 2 bases; junction bases outside the gene matches: 2. CDR3 loop: CASSIQGANYGYTF. The DNA of the CDR3 is TGTGCCAGTAGTATTCAGGGGGCGAACTATGGCTACACCTTC.

The genes are TRBV24-1 and TRBJ2-1; 14 positions agree with TRBD2. V shed 4 bases, J shed 3 bases, and the junction held 7 bases outside the gene matches. In germline, CDR1 is KGHDR, CDR2 SFDVKD. The CDR3 covers 18 residues. For the CDR3, the DNA is TGTGCCACCAGTGACCCCGGACTAGCGGGGGGACGCTACAATGAGCAGTTCTTC. This sequence encodes CATSDPGLAGGRYNEQFF.

The rearrangement uses TRBV4-3 and TRBJ2-6; 8 bases line up with TRBD1. With V trimmed by 0 bases and J by 1 base, 5 bases remained unmatched. The germline gives CDR1 LGHNA, CDR2 YSLEER. The CDR3 runs 18 residues. CDR3 DNA: TGCGCCAGCAGCCAAGAGGGCAGGGGGCAATCTGGGGCCAACGTCCTGACTTTC. Encoded protein: CASSQEGRGQSGANVLTF.

The chain combines TRBV28 with TRBJ1-5; TRBD1 matches 7 bases. Germline loops: CDR1 MDHEN, CDR2 SYDVKM. CDR3 length: 15 residues. Unmatched junction bases numbered 12, after V lost 5 bases and J lost 8 bases. The chain's CDR3 is CASSPPPEGAKPQHF. The CDR3 coding sequence is TGTGCCAGCAGTCCTCCCCCTGAGGGGGCTAAGCCCCAGCATTTT.

The chain combines TRBV7-9 with TRBJ2-3; 7 nucleotides align to TRBD1. The trim removed 1 base at V and 2 bases at J, leaving 6 bases unmatched. Germline assignment: CDR1 SEHNR and CDR2 FQNEAQ (reference sequence). The CDR3 is made up of 16 amino acids. DNA for the CDR3: TGTGCCAGCAGCTTAGAGGGGGCCCGACCCACAGATACGCAGTATTTT. It specifies CASSLEGARPTDTQYF.

J is TRBJ1-3 and V is TRBV11-2, with a weak D call TRBD1 (5 bases). The V gene's germline CDR1 is SGHAT and CDR2 FQNNGV. V lost 1 base, J lost 4 bases, and 8 bases lay in between. This CDR3 comprises 14 residues. As DNA, the CDR3 is TGTGCCAGCAGCTTAGGGGGCCTAGGAAACACCATATATTTT. Amino acid sequence: CASSLGGLGNTIYF.

The chain is built from TRBV7-2 and TRBJ2-7; TRBD2 is a possible D gene (6 bases). Germline V gene data show CDR1 as SGHTA and CDR2 as FQGNSA. The CDR3 covers 11 residues. Trimming took 8 bases from V and 2 from J, leaving 7 bases between them. As DNA, the CDR3 is TGTGCCAGCGGCGGGACCTACGAGCAGTACTTC. Its translation is CASGGTYEQYF.

The gene calls are TRBV4-1 and TRBJ1-6, with a tentative D call TRBD1 (5 bases). Germline loops: CDR1 MGHRA, CDR2 YSYEKL. CDR3 length: 17 amino acids. V was clipped by 1 base and J by 9 bases, with 19 bases between them. For the CDR3, the DNA is TGCGCCAGCAGCCAAGTCGACTCAGGGAGGGTAGGTTCACCCCTCCACTTT. It is translated as CASSQVDSGRVGSPLHF.

The V and J genes are TRBV9 and TRBJ2-5; D may be TRBD2 (5 bases). The CDR3 loop spans 11 amino acids. Trimming left V 4 bases short and J 5 bases short, with 6 bases between. CDR1 and CDR2 (germline): SGDLS, YYNGEE. CDR3 coding DNA: TGTGCCAGCAGCCGAGGGGAGACCCAGTACTTC. Translating it yields CASSRGETQYF.

The chain is built from TRBV7-9 and TRBJ2-1; D perhaps matches TRBD1 (6 bases). The CDR3 runs 15 residues. V lost 5 bases and J lost 5, with 16 bases in between. CDR1 is SEHNR, CDR2 FQNEAQ, per germline (reference sequence). Here the CDR3 reads CASSVQGTFHNEQFF. The CDR3 bases are TGTGCCAGCAGCGTACAGGGAACATTCCACAATGAGCAGTTCTTC. Full variable domain (rest looked up from reference TRBV7-9 and TRBJ2-1): DTGVSQNPRHKITKRGQNVTFRCDPISEHNRLYWYRQTLGQGPEFLTYFQNEAQLEKSRLLSDRFSAERPKGSFSTLEIQRTEQGDSAMYLCASSVQGTFHNEQFFGPGTRLTVL.

The rearrangement links TRBV7-8 to TRBJ2-1; TRBD2 matches at 12 bases. V shed 3 bases, J shed 8 bases, and the junction held 5 bases outside the gene matches. CDR1 and CDR2 from the germline V gene are SGHVS and FQNEAQ. This CDR3 is 15 amino acids long. CDR3 nucleotides: TGTGCCAGCAGCTTCCGACTAGCGGGAGCAGATGAGCAGTTCTTC. This sequence encodes CASSFRLAGADEQFF.

The V call is TRBV6-6, the J call TRBJ1-3; D is undetermined. V dropped 7 bases and J dropped 6 bases, with 16 bases sitting between them. The CDR3 runs 14 residues. Germline V gene data show CDR1 as MNHNY and CDR2 as SVGAGI (reference sequence). Written as DNA, the CDR3 is TGTGCCAGCATAGTTGACGGGGTTAAAAACACCATATATTTT. Amino acid sequence: CASIVDGVKNTIYF.

This rearrangement joins TRBV19 to TRBJ1-5; no reliable D call. CDR3 length: 15 amino acids. The V end lost 3 bases, the J end lost 2 bases, and 11 bases lay between the germline ends. Germline CDR1 LNHDA, CDR2 SQIVND (reference sequence). The CDR3 DNA reads as TGTGCCAGTAGTATGGCGGAGAGCGGCAATCAGCCCCAGCATTTT. This gives the protein CASSMAESGNQPQHF.

Ten or more counts support this clone. The gene calls are TRBV19 and TRBJ2-7; 10 bases line up with TRBD2. The CDR3 runs to 15 residues. V shed 5 bases and J 4 bases; nucleotides not matched to a gene: 8. CDR1 and CDR2 (germline): LNHDA, SQIVND (reference sequence). The CDR3 sequence: CASSRSGRNIYEQYF. The CDR3 bases are TGTGCCAGTAGTCGTAGCGGGAGGAACATTTACGAGCAGTACTTC.